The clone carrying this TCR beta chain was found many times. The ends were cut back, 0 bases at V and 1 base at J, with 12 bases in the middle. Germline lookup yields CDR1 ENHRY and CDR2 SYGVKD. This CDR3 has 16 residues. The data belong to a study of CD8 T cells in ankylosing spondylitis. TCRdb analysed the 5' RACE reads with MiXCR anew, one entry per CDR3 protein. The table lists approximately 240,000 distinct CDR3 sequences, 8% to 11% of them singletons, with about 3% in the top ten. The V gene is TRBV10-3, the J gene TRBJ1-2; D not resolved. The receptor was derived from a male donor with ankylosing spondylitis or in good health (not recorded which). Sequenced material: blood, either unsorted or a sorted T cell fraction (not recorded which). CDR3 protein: CAISESSSRINYGYTF. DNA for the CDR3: TGTGCCATCAGTGAGTCGTCGTCCAGGATTAACTATGGCTACACCTTC.